Presented here are 9 T cell receptor beta chains from one specimen sequenced in a study of graft-versus-host responses after intestinal transplantation. Antigens of these TCRs are unknown. Clones were sequenced by immunoSEQ multiplex PCR, and TCRdb holds only the in-frame ones, with some missing. In the table there are under 90,000 clones, 90% of which are singletons. Sequences were derived from unstimulated CD8+ T cells sorted from spleen or lymph node cells, sampled before transplant. Receptors originate from a human donor who was the organ donor for an intestinal transplant.

The V and J genes are TRBV5-4 and TRBJ2-1, with no clear D. The CDR3 length is 14 residues. In germline, CDR1 is SGHNT, CDR2 YYREEE (reference sequence). V lost 0 bases, J lost 7 bases, and 11 bases lay in between. Written as DNA, the CDR3 is TGTGCCAGCAGCTTGGAACTCCCCGGGAATGAGCAGTTCTTC. Protein: CASSLELPGNEQFF. Full variable domain (missing parts from reference TRBV5-4 and TRBJ2-1): ETGVTQSPTHLIKTRGQQVTLRCSSQSGHNTVSWYQQALGQGPQFIFQYYREEENGRGNFPPRFSGLQFPNYSSELNVNALELDDSALYLCASSLELPGNEQFFGPGTRLTVL.

This clone was counted a few times. V is TRBV28 and J is TRBJ1-3; the match to TRBD1 covers 8 bases. The ends lost 6 bases at V and 8 bases at J; junction bases unmatched: 15. Germline V CDR1 and CDR2: MDHEN, SYDVKM. CDR3 length: 16 residues. The CDR3 bases are TGTGCCAGCAGCTCCACCAATACCGGGACAGGATACACCATATATTTT. Translating it yields CASSSTNTGTGYTIYF.

The chain couples TRBV28 to TRBJ2-7; 7 bases line up with TRBD1. Germline lookup yields CDR1 MDHEN and CDR2 SYDVKM. Trimming removed 10 bases from V and 1 base from J; junction bases left unmatched: 13. The CDR3 loop spans 15 amino acids. The CDR3 DNA reads TGTGCCACCGTCTCGCACAGGGGACCTTCCTACGAGCAGTACGTC. It is translated as CATVSHRGPSYEQYV.

The chain has TRBV19 and TRBJ1-2, with D uncertain. V was pared by 0 bases and J by 3 bases, with 8 bases between. The germline gives CDR1 LNHDA, CDR2 SQIVND (reference sequence). The CDR3 has 14 residues. For the CDR3, the DNA is TGTGCCAGTAGTATAGATCTTGAGCACTATGGCTACACCTTC. This sequence encodes CASSIDLEHYGYTF.

This chain uses TRBV19 with TRBJ2-1, with TRBD1 identical over 9 bases. The CDR3 is 15 amino acids. Germline-derived CDR1 and CDR2 are LNHDA and SQIVND (reference sequence). Trimming cost V 9 bases and J 8 bases; bases outside gene matches: 14. The CDR3 protein is CASVSIQGARDEQFF. The CDR3 DNA reads TGTGCCAGCGTCAGTATACAGGGGGCGCGGGATGAGCAGTTCTTC.

The chain recombines TRBV7-2 with TRBJ1-2, with TRBD1 as a possible D gene (6 bases). Trimming took off 1 base at V and 3 bases at J, with 15 bases between the two ends. Germline V gives CDR1 SGHTA, CDR2 FQGNSA. This CDR3 has 16 amino acids. The CDR3 region has the DNA TGTGCCAGCAGCTTAGGGAAAAACAGGGCGCACTATGGCTACACCTTC. The encoded protein is CASSLGKNRAHYGYTF. Full variable domain (missing parts from reference TRBV7-2 and TRBJ1-2): GAGVSQSPSNKVTEKGKDVELRCDPISGHTALYWYRQSLGQGLEFLIYFQGNSAPDKSGLPSDRFSAERTGGSVSTLTIQRTQQEDSAVYLCASSLGKNRAHYGYTFGSGTRLTVV.

On this clone: At one end the junction does not follow the germline gene, possibly because of a read error. CDR3 nucleotide sequence: TGTGCCAGCAGGGAAGGAAATTTCGGGACAAAAACGATCCTTCAGTACTTC. As protein: CASREGNFGTKTILQYF. V is TRBV6-1 and J is TRBJ2-4; TRBD1 is a possible D gene (6 bases). Germline assignment: CDR1 MNHNS and CDR2 SASEGT. This CDR3 contains 17 residues.

This clone was seen more than once but under ten times. The CDR3 sequence is CASSRVTTGLNTEAFF. In nucleotides, the CDR3 is TGTGCCAGCAGCAGAGTTACGACAGGTTTGAACACTGAAGCTTTCTTT. V gene TRBV7-9 combines with J gene TRBJ1-1, with D maybe TRBD1 (6 bases). V lost 5 bases, J lost 0 bases, and 16 bases lay in between. Germline values: CDR1 SEHNR, CDR2 FQNEAQ (reference sequence). CDR3 length: 16 residues. Full variable domain (remainder filled in from reference TRBV7-9 and TRBJ1-1): DTGVSQNPRHKITKRGQNVTFRCDPISEHNRLYWYRQTLGQGPEFLTYFQNEAQLEKSRLLSDRFSAERPKGSFSTLEIQRTEQGDSAMYLCASSRVTTGLNTEAFFGQGTRLTVV.

This sequence joins TRBV14 and TRBJ2-7; possibly TRBD1 for D (6 bases). Trimming left V 1 base short and J 0 bases short, with 19 bases between. The CDR3 is made up of 18 amino acids. CDR1 is SGHDN, CDR2 FVKESK, per germline. The CDR3 bases are TGTGCCAGCAGCCAAGGACGCAGGGGTTCGCCTGGCTCCTACGAGCAGTACGTC. Protein sequence: CASSQGRRGSPGSYEQYV.